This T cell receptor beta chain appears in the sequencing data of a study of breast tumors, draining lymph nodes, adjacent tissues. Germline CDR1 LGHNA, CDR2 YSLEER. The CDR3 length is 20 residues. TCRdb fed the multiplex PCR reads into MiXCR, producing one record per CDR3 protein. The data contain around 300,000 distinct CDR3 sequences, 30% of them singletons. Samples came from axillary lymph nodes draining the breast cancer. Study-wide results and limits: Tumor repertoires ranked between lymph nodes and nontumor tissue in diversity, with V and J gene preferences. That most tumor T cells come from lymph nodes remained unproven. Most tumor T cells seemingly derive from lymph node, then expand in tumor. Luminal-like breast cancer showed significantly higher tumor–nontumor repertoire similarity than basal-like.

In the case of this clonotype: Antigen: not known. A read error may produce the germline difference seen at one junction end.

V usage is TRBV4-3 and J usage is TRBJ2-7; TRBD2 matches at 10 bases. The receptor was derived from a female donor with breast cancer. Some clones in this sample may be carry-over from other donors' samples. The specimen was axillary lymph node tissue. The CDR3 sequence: CASRQAARTQLGLAGAEQYF. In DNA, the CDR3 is TGCGCCAGCAGGCAAGCCGCACGCACCCAGTTGGGCCTAGCGGGGGCGGAGCAGTACTTC.